These 14 T cell receptor beta chains were sequenced from one sample in a study of T cells after somatic rescue of genetic block. The table came from immunoSEQ multiplex PCR; TCRdb's copy has only in-frame clones and leaves some out. The sample lists about 72,000 clones, approximately 91% occurring once. The sequencing input was peripheral blood mononuclear cells (PBMCs). The receptors originated from a man younger than 40.

The chain employs TRBV19 and TRBJ1-1; TRBD1 matches 7 bases. The CDR3 runs 14 residues. J was trimmed by 3 bases and V by 4 bases; bases with no gene match: 5. In germline, CDR1 is LNHDA, CDR2 SQIVND (reference sequence). The chain's CDR3 is CASSKGQTYTEAFF. CDR3 in DNA: TGTGCCAGTAGTAAGGGACAGACATACACTGAAGCTTTCTTT.

The chain has TRBV29-1 and TRBJ2-1, with a possible D match to TRBD1 (5 bases). The ends were cut back, 1 base at V and 4 bases at J, with 11 bases in the middle. The length of the CDR3 is 14 residues. CDR1 and CDR2 (germline): SQVTM, ANQGSEA. The CDR3: CSVEGRGSYNEQFF. The CDR3 DNA sequence: TGCAGCGTTGAAGGTAGGGGATCGTACAATGAGCAGTTCTTC.

DNA of the CDR3: TGTGCCAGCAGTTACTCGGCAGGGGTGGGAAACACCATATATTTT. This sequence encodes CASSYSAGVGNTIYF. This rearrangement joins TRBV6-5 to TRBJ1-3, with D maybe TRBD1 (6 bases). The germline gives CDR1 MNHEY, CDR2 SVGAGI. V lost 0 bases to trimming and J lost 4 bases, with 10 bases between them. The CDR3 has 15 residues.

The chain has TRBV7-6 and TRBJ2-2; the D is unclear. The germline V gene has CDR1 SGHVS and CDR2 FNYEAQ. V was pared by 3 bases and J by 6 bases, with 11 bases between. The CDR3 has 14 amino acids. As DNA, the CDR3 is TGTGCCAGCAGCTTGACGACCGGACCCGGGGAGCTGTTTTTT. This encodes CASSLTTGPGELFF.

The chain is built from TRBV7-3 and TRBJ2-2; possibly TRBD1 for D (7 bases). V lost 5 bases to trimming and J lost 5 bases, with 12 bases between them. From germline, CDR1 is SGHTA and CDR2 FQGTGA. The CDR3 extends over 14 amino acids. The CDR3, as DNA: TGTGCCAGCAGCCGACAGGGAGGTACCGGGGAGCTGTTTTTT. Its translation is CASSRQGGTGELFF.

This chain links TRBV6-1 with TRBJ2-7; D gene uncertain. The CDR3 spans 13 residues. CDR1 is MNHNS and CDR2 is SASEGT in the germline V gene. V was pared by 3 bases and J by 4 bases, with 10 bases between. This chain's CDR3 is CASSEYGPYEQYF. The CDR3, as DNA: TGTGCCAGCAGTGAGTACGGGCCTTACGAGCAGTACTTC.

The gene calls are TRBV5-1 and TRBJ2-1, with 16 bases that match TRBD2. The CDR3 covers 15 residues. Losses at the gene ends were 4 bases for V and 9 bases for J; bases not matched to a gene: 4. The germline gives CDR1 SGHRS, CDR2 YFSETQ. The CDR3 sequence is CASSPGLAGGLEQFF. The CDR3 DNA sequence: TGCGCCAGCAGCCCGGGACTAGCGGGAGGGCTTGAGCAGTTCTTC.

This clone was detected only a few times. This chain connects TRBV10-2 to TRBJ2-3; D assignment may be TRBD1 or TRBD2 (6 bases each). V was clipped by 6 bases and J by 1 base, with 11 bases between them. CDR1 is WSHSY and CDR2 is SAAADI in the germline V gene. CDR3 length: 14 amino acids. In DNA form, the CDR3 reads TGCGCCAGCAGGAGGGGGGTTGGCACAGATACGCAGTATTTT. Translated, it gives CASRRGVGTDTQYF.

The V and J genes are TRBV5-4 and TRBJ2-1; unclear D gene. Germline-derived CDR1 and CDR2 are SGHNT and YYREEE (reference sequence). This CDR3 has 11 amino acids. Trimming cost V 2 bases and J 9 bases, with 6 bases left between them. The CDR3 nucleotides are TGTGCCAGCAGCTTATCAGTTGAGCAGTTCTTC. This encodes CASSLSVEQFF.

CDR3 sequence (DNA): TGTGCCAGTAGTTGGGGACAGGGTTACGAGCAGTACTTC. This sequence encodes CASSWGQGYEQYF. This chain joins TRBV19 and TRBJ2-7; 9 nucleotides agree with TRBD1. Germline V gene data show CDR1 as LNHDA and CDR2 as SQIVND (reference sequence). V trimming: 5 bases; J trimming: 4 bases; junction bases outside the gene matches: 3. This CDR3 has 13 amino acids.

In this sample, this clone turned up once. The V gene is TRBV21-1, the J gene TRBJ2-4. TRBV21-1 is marked as a pseudogene. The CDR3 has 14 residues. In nucleotides, the CDR3 is TGTGCCAGCAGCACAAGAATAGCCAAAAACATTCAGTACTTC. Translation gives CASSTRIAKNIQYF.

V gene TRBV11-2 combines with J gene TRBJ2-3, with D possibly being TRBD1 or TRBD2 (5 bases each). Germline V lookup: CDR1 SGHAT, CDR2 FQNNGV. The CDR3 length is 15 residues. Deletions cut 1 base from V and 4 bases from J, with 12 bases between. The CDR3 DNA follows: TGTGCCAGCAGCTTAGTTGGGACCTTAGCAGATACGCAGTATTTT. Translated, it gives CASSLVGTLADTQYF.

This chain joins TRBV18 and TRBJ1-5; tentative D call: TRBD1 (6 bases). Germline V lookup: CDR1 KGHSH, CDR2 LQKENI. The CDR3 has 15 amino acids. V lost 4 bases, J lost 1 base, and 11 bases lay in between. The DNA of the CDR3 is TGTGCCAGCTCACTAACAGGGCAAAGCAATCAGCCCCAGCATTTT. This gives the protein CASSLTGQSNQPQHF.

This clone was found once. The rearrangement links TRBV7-9 to TRBJ1-5; the D is unclear. The CDR3 loop spans 15 amino acids. Trimming took 4 bases from V and 3 from J, leaving 13 bases between them. Germline assignment: CDR1 SEHNR and CDR2 FQNEAQ (reference sequence). CDR3 nucleotides: TGTGCCAGCAGCTCAAGCCGTGAGAACAATCAGCCCCAGCATTTT. Translation gives CASSSSRENNQPQHF. Full variable domain (missing parts from reference TRBV7-9 and TRBJ1-5): DTGVSQNPRHKITKRGQNVTFRCDPISEHNRLYWYRQTLGQGPEFLTYFQNEAQLEKSRLLSDRFSAERPKGSFSTLEIQRTEQGDSAMYLCASSSSRENNQPQHFGDGTRLSIL.